Listed here is a single T cell receptor (beta chain). Germline assignment: CDR1 LNHNV and CDR2 YYDKDF (reference sequence). The CDR3 contains 17 residues. Trimming took off 6 bases at V and 0 bases at J, with 18 bases between the two ends. This sample is part of a study of cytomegalovirus exposure and HLA in healthy donors. Profiling relied on immunoSEQ multiplex PCR, and the TCRdb table lists in-frame clones only, not all of them. The table has some 340,000 clones, roughly 87% seen once. Sequencing was performed on PBMCs. J is TRBJ2-4 and V is TRBV15, with D perhaps TRBD1 (5 bases). This clonotype was sampled from a woman younger than 45 in good health and CMV-seropositive. Written as DNA, the CDR3 is TGTGCCACCAGTCCATCCCGACAGTCGGTAGCCAAAAACATTCAGTACTTC. Translation: CATSPSRQSVAKNIQYF.